One sample yielded the 26 T cell receptor beta chains listed below, sequenced in a study of cytomegalovirus exposure and HLA in healthy donors (TCRdb year 2017). Libraries were constructed by the immunoSEQ multiplex PCR assay. For the multiplex PCR, a mixture combining 60 forward primers for TCR Vbeta segments and 13 reverse primers for TCR Jbeta segments was used. Here the immuneACCESS table is served through TCRdb, limited to in-frame sequences with V and J called. Missing clones are a known gap in these copies; in checked studies unresolved V genes cover under half, and the rest lacks a known reason. The sample table shows about 150,000 clones, and around 75% are seen once. Approximately 3% of the sample goes to the ten largest clones. The sequencing sample was made of PBMCs. Every receptor here comes from a male donor in good health and CMV-seronegative.

This clone was detected a few times. V gene TRBV6-1 combines with J gene TRBJ1-3; D gene uncertain. V lost 3 bases, J lost 3 bases, and 3 bases lay in between. The germline V gene encodes CDR1 MNHNS and CDR2 SASEGT. This CDR3 spans 12 amino acids. The CDR3 DNA follows: TGTGCCAGCAGTGAGCGTGGAAACACCATATATTTT. Its protein product is CASSERGNTIYF.

This chain connects TRBV5-1 to TRBJ2-5; possibly TRBD2 for D (5 bases). The CDR3 contains 15 residues. CDR1 is SGHRS and CDR2 is YFSETQ in the germline V gene. V was trimmed by 4 bases and J by 7 bases, leaving 20 bases between them. CDR3 sequence (DNA): TGCGCCAGCAGCCGGGAAGGTAGGACCCGGGGGACCCAGTACTTC. Translated: CASSREGRTRGTQYF. Full variable domain (remainder filled in from reference TRBV5-1 and TRBJ2-5): KAGVTQTPRYLIKTRGQQVTLSCSPISGHRSVSWYQQTPGQGLQFLFEYFSETQRNKGNFPGRFSGRQFSNSRSEMNVSTLELGDSALYLCASSREGRTRGTQYFGPGTRLLVL.

The sample holds one count of this clone. The genes are TRBV7-3 and TRBJ2-7, with D perhaps matching TRBD1 (6 bases). The CDR3 extends over 15 amino acids. Per the germline V gene, CDR1 is SGHTA and CDR2 is FQGTGA. V lost 5 bases to trimming and J lost 3 bases, with 17 bases between them. CDR3 sequence: CASSLQGQLHYEQYF. CDR3 in DNA: TGTGCCAGCAGCCTTCAAGGACAGTTACACTACGAGCAGTACTTC.

The chain carries TRBV21-1 and TRBJ1-1; the DNA was not used to check the table's D call, TRBD1. TRBV21-1 is recorded as a pseudogene. CDR3 size: 17 residues. The CDR3 loop is CASSKAHDGAAGTEAFF. In DNA, the CDR3 is TGTGCCAGCAGCAAAGCGCATGATGGGGCCGCCGGGACTGAAGCTTTCTTT.

The V call is TRBV4-3, the J call TRBJ2-1; the D is unclear. CDR1 and CDR2 (germline): LGHNA, YSLEER. With 4 bases removed from V and 3 bases from J, the gap between germline ends came to 13 bases. CDR3 length: 15 residues. CDR3 sequence: CASSPLGDHYNEQFF. The CDR3 DNA is TGCGCCAGCAGCCCCCTAGGAGACCACTACAATGAGCAGTTCTTC.

The chain has TRBV5-8 and TRBJ1-4; 10 bases align to TRBD1. Unmatched junction bases numbered 3, after V lost 0 bases and J lost 4 bases. Germline V CDR1 and CDR2: SGHTS, YDEGEE. This CDR3 is built from 16 residues. The CDR3 DNA is TGTGCCAGCAGCTTGGGACAGGGGGCCTATAATGAAAAACTGTTTTTT. It translates to CASSLGQGAYNEKLFF.

This clone was detected only once. The chain couples TRBV25-1 to TRBJ2-3; 11 bases are shared with TRBD2. The germline gives CDR1 MGHDK, CDR2 SYGVNS. With V trimmed by 7 bases and J by 5 bases, 14 bases remained unmatched. The CDR3 spans 17 residues. CDR3 DNA: TGTGCCAGCACCGAAAGTAGTAAGGGACTAGCGGTAGATACGCAGTATTTT. This gives the protein CASTESSKGLAVDTQYF.

This sequence joins TRBV19 and TRBJ2-5; a weak D match, TRBD1 (6 bases). Germline-derived CDR1 and CDR2 are LNHDA and SQIVND (reference sequence). V was cut by 5 bases and J by 1 base, with 14 bases left in between. CDR3 length: 15 residues. The CDR3 nucleotides are TGTGCCAGTAGTTTGCTCGGACAGAGCCAAGAGACCCAGTACTTC. Encoded protein: CASSLLGQSQETQYF.

This sequence joins TRBV5-6 and TRBJ2-3; possibly TRBD2 for D (6 bases). Germline values: CDR1 SGHDT, CDR2 YYEEEE. V shed 3 bases and J shed 6 bases, with 11 bases lying between them. This CDR3 contains 13 residues. CDR3 amino acids: CASSSGALDTQYF. The CDR3 region has the DNA TGTGCCAGCAGCTCGGGAGCATTGGATACGCAGTATTTT.

The V and J genes are TRBV27 and TRBJ1-1; 10 bases match TRBD1. The J segment lost 1 base and the V segment lost 2 bases, leaving 1 base of the junction unmatched. The CDR3 length is 15 residues. The germline gives CDR1 MNHEY, CDR2 SMNVEV (reference sequence). CDR3 loop: CASSLRTGGNTEAFF. For the CDR3, the DNA is TGTGCCAGCAGTTTACGGACAGGGGGGAACACTGAAGCTTTCTTT.

This clone was recorded only once. CDR3 sequence reads: CASSASPGQPNYGYTF. The CDR3 DNA reads as TGCGCCAGCAGCGCCAGCCCGGGACAGCCAAACTATGGCTACACCTTC. This chain connects TRBV5-1 to TRBJ1-2; TRBD1 agrees at 7 bases. Germline trimming cut 4 bases from V and 2 bases from J; bases unmatched to any gene: 11. CDR3 length: 16 amino acids. Germline assignment: CDR1 SGHRS and CDR2 YFSETQ.

The chain couples TRBV6-1 to TRBJ2-4; D is uncertain. CDR3 length: 13 residues. V dropped 3 bases and J dropped 0 bases, with 3 bases sitting between them. CDR1 and CDR2 (germline): MNHNS, SASEGT. The CDR3 reads CASSDLAKNIQYF. The CDR3 region has the DNA TGTGCCAGCAGTGACCTAGCCAAAAACATTCAGTACTTC.

The chain is built from TRBV30 and TRBJ1-2, with TRBD1 matching over 7 bases. The CDR3 runs to 17 residues. Losses at the gene ends were 4 bases for V and 5 bases for J; bases not matched to a gene: 19. In germline, CDR1 is GTSNPN, CDR2 SVGIG (reference sequence). The CDR3 loop is CAWMGRRAGEQGYGYTF. CDR3 nucleotides: TGTGCCTGGATGGGCCGAAGGGCAGGGGAACAGGGGTATGGCTACACCTTC.

This chain uses TRBV4-1 with TRBJ1-5; 9 bases align to TRBD1. V shed 1 base and J 0 bases; nucleotides not matched to a gene: 4. The CDR3 spans 17 residues. Germline-derived CDR1 and CDR2 are MGHRA and YSYEKL. CDR3 coding DNA: TGCGCCAGCAGCCAAGGGGACAGGGTACATAGCAATCAGCCCCAGCATTTT. The encoded protein is CASSQGDRVHSNQPQHF.

CDR3: CAWRGLDRGYEQYF. DNA for the CDR3: TGTGCCTGGAGGGGGCTTGACAGGGGATACGAGCAGTACTTC. J is TRBJ2-7 and V is TRBV30, with 8 bases lining up with TRBD1. Trimming at V came to 3 bases and at J to 4 bases, leaving 8 bases not matched to a gene. The CDR3 loop spans 14 amino acids. Germline CDR1 is GTSNPN and CDR2 is SVGIG (reference sequence).

This chain connects TRBV19 to TRBJ1-2, with D possibly TRBD1 on 5 matching bases. The CDR3 has 12 amino acids. The V end lost 6 bases, the J end lost 4 bases, and 9 bases lay between the germline ends. CDR1 is LNHDA, CDR2 SQIVND, per germline (reference sequence). The CDR3 region is CASRDIPYGYTF. Written as DNA, the CDR3 is TGTGCCAGTAGGGACATCCCCTATGGCTACACCTTC.

The chain is built from TRBV19 and TRBJ1-1; TRBD1 agrees at 7 bases. CDR3 length: 17 amino acids. Germline CDR1 reads LNHDA; CDR2 reads SQIVND (reference sequence). Germline trimming cut 5 bases from V and 1 base from J; bases unmatched to any gene: 13. The CDR3 loop reads CASSLTGSGLGNTEAFF. The CDR3 nucleotides read TGTGCCAGTAGTTTGACAGGGTCCGGCTTAGGGAACACTGAAGCTTTCTTT.

The chain couples TRBV28 to TRBJ1-2; 9 nucleotides agree with TRBD1. The CDR3 covers 15 residues. CDR1 is MDHEN and CDR2 is SYDVKM in the germline V gene. V shed 8 bases, J shed 5 bases, and the junction held 12 bases outside the gene matches. The CDR3 sequence is CASAGEGTGSYGYTF. The CDR3, as DNA: TGTGCCAGCGCTGGGGAGGGGACAGGGAGTTATGGCTACACCTTC.

The chain couples TRBV2 to TRBJ2-7; TRBD1 agrees at 7 bases. The V gene's germline CDR1 is SNHLY and CDR2 FYNNEI. CDR3 size: 14 residues. Losses at the gene ends were 1 base for V and 3 bases for J; bases not matched to a gene: 3. The chain's CDR3 is CASSEDRGGYEQYF. The CDR3 coding sequence is TGTGCCAGCAGTGAAGACAGGGGCGGCTACGAGCAGTACTTC.

V and J are TRBV29-1 and TRBJ2-7; tentative D call: TRBD2 (6 bases). Germline V gene data show CDR1 as SQVTM and CDR2 as ANQGSEA. This CDR3 contains 12 residues. The ends were cut back, 8 bases at V and 3 bases at J, with 14 bases in the middle. As DNA, the CDR3 is TGCAGCTCGACCGGGAGTGGCTACGAGCAGTACTTC. Protein sequence: CSSTGSGYEQYF.

This clone was picked up a small number of times. The gene calls are TRBV27 and TRBJ1-4; D perhaps matches TRBD1 (6 bases). Germline V gene sequence: CDR1 MNHEY, CDR2 SMNVEV (reference sequence). The CDR3 consists of 17 residues. Between the trimmed V and J ends, which lost 4 bases and 7 bases, there was a span of 22 bases. The CDR3 DNA reads as TGTGCCAGCAGTTCCGGGACACGGGGGGGGGTTTTTGAAAAACTGTTTTTT. As protein: CASSSGTRGGVFEKLFF.

J is TRBJ2-1 and V is TRBV9; the match to TRBD2 covers 9 bases. CDR1 SGDLS and CDR2 YYNGEE come from the germline V gene. The CDR3 is 15 amino acids. With 0 bases clipped from V and 9 bases from J, the junction kept 7 bases outside the gene matches. CDR3 nucleotides: TGTGCCAGCAGCGTAGATGCTAGCGGGATGGTTGAGCAGTTCTTC. Protein sequence: CASSVDASGMVEQFF.

Only a few counts were recorded for this clone. J is TRBJ1-1 and V is TRBV6-6; 7 nucleotides align to TRBD1. The V gene's germline CDR1 is MNHNY and CDR2 SVGAGI (reference sequence). The junction had 10 bases not matched to a gene; V was cut back by 5 bases and J by 4 bases. The CDR3 covers 15 residues. The CDR3 region is CASSHEQGLITEAFF. The CDR3 bases are TGTGCCAGCAGTCACGAACAGGGGTTGATCACTGAAGCTTTCTTT.

The chain couples TRBV5-1 to TRBJ2-5; 10 bases are shared with TRBD2. The CDR3 sequence is 14 residues long. V lost 4 bases and J lost 3; bases outside the gene matches: 3. CDR1 SGHRS and CDR2 YFSETQ come from the germline V gene. The CDR3 protein is CASSPSGREETQYF. The CDR3 DNA is TGCGCCAGCAGCCCCAGCGGGAGGGAAGAGACCCAGTACTTC.

The chain couples TRBV28 to TRBJ1-5; D ambiguous. Trimming pared 5 bases from V and 5 bases from J, leaving 10 bases between. Germline CDR1 MDHEN, CDR2 SYDVKM. The CDR3 has 13 amino acids. The CDR3 reads CASSRDLDQPQHF. The DNA of the CDR3 is TGTGCCAGCAGTCGGGATCTTGATCAGCCCCAGCATTTT.

The rearrangement joins TRBV5-1 to TRBJ1-3; D might be TRBD1 (6 bases). Germline-derived CDR1 and CDR2 are SGHRS and YFSETQ. The CDR3 spans 16 residues. Between the trimmed V and J ends, which lost 4 bases and 0 bases, there was a span of 14 bases. CDR3 amino acids: CASSPGQFLSGNTIYF. The CDR3 DNA sequence: TGCGCCAGCAGCCCCGGACAGTTTCTCTCTGGAAACACCATATATTTT.